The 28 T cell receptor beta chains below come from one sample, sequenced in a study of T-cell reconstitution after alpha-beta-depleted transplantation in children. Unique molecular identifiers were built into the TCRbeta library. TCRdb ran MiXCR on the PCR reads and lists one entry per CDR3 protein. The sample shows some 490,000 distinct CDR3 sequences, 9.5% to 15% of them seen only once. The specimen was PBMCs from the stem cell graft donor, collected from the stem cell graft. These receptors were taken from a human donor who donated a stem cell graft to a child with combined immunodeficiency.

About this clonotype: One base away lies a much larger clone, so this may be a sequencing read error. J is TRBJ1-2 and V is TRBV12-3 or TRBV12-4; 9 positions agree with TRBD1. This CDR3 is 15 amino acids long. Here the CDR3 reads CASSGTGYWNYGYAF. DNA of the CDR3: TGTGCCAGCAGTGGGACAGGGTATTGGAACTATGGCTACGCCTTC.

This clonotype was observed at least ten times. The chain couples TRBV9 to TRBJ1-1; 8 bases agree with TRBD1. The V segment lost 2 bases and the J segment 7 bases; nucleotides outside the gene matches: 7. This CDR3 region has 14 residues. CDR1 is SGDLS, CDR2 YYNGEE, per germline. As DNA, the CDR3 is TGTGCCAGCAGCGTCAGGGGGCTTGGCGGTGAAGCTTTCTTT. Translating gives CASSVRGLGGEAFF.

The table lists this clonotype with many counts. The CDR3 loop is CSARDLGGLASNTGELFF. The CDR3 coding sequence is TGCAGTGCTAGAGATCTGGGGGGGCTAGCGAGTAACACCGGGGAGCTGTTTTTT. This chain joins TRBV20-1 and TRBJ2-2, with a possible D match to TRBD2 (7 bases). V was trimmed by 0 bases and J by 2 bases, leaving 19 bases between them. The germline gives CDR1 DFQATT, CDR2 SNEGSKA (reference sequence). The length of the CDR3 is 18 residues.

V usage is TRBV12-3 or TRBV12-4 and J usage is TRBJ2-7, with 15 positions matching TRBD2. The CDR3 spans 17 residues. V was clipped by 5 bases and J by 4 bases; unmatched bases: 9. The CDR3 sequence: CASSGGLAGGPLYEQYF. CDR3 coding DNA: TGTGCCAGCAGTGGGGGACTAGCGGGAGGACCTCTTTACGAGCAGTACTTC.

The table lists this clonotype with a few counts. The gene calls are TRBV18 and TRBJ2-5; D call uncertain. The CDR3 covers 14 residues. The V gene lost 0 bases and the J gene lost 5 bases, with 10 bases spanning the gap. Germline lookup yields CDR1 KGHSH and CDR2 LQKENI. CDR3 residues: CASSPPASIETQYF. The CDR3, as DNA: TGTGCCAGCTCACCACCGGCAAGTATTGAGACCCAGTACTTC.

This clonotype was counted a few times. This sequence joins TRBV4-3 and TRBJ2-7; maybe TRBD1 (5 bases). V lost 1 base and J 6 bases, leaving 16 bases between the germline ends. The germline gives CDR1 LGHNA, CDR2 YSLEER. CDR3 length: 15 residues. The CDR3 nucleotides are TGCGCCAGCAGCCAAGCGACCCAAGGGGTGTTCGAGCAGTACTTC. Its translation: CASSQATQGVFEQYF.

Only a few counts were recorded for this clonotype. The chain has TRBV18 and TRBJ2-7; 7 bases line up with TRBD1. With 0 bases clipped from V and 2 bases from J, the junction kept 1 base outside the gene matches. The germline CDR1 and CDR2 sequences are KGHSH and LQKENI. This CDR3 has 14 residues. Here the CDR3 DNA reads TGTGCCAGCTCACCACCAACAGGGGCCTACGAGCAGTACTTC. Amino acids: CASSPPTGAYEQYF. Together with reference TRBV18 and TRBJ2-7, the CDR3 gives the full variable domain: NAGVMQNPRHLVRRRGQEARLRCSPMKGHSHVYWYRQLPEEGLKFMVYLQKENIIDESGMPKERFSAEFPKEGPSILRIQQVVRGDSAAYFCASSPPTGAYEQYFGPGTRLTVT.

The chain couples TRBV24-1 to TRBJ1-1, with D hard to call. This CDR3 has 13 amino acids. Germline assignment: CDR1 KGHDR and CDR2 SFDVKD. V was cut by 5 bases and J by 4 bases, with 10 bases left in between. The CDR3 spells CATSGVRGTEAFF. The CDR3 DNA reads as TGTGCCACCAGTGGTGTCCGGGGCACTGAAGCTTTCTTT.

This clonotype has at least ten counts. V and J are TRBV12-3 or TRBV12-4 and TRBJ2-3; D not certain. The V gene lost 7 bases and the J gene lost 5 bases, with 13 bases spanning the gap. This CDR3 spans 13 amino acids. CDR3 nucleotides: TGTGCCAGCAATAAGGGCCAAGGAGATACGCAGTATTTT. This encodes CASNKGQGDTQYF.

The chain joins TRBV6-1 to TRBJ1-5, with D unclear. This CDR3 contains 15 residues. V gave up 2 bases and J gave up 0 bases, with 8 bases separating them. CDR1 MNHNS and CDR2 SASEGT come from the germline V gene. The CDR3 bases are TGTGCCAGCAGTGAAAACACTGTTAGCAATCAGCCCCAGCATTTT. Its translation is CASSENTVSNQPQHF.

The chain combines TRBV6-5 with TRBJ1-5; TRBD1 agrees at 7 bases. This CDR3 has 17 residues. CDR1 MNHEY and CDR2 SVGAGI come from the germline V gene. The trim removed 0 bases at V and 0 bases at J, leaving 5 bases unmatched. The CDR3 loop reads CASSYSRDSYSNQPQHF. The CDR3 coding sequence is TGTGCCAGCAGTTACTCCCGGGACAGTTATAGCAATCAGCCCCAGCATTTT.

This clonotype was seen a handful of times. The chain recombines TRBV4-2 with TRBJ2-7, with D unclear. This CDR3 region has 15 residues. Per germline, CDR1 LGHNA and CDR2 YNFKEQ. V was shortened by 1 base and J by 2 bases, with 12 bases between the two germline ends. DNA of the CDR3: TGTGCCAGCAGCCAAGCGCAGGCTCCGGCCTACGAGCAGTACTTC. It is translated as CASSQAQAPAYEQYF.

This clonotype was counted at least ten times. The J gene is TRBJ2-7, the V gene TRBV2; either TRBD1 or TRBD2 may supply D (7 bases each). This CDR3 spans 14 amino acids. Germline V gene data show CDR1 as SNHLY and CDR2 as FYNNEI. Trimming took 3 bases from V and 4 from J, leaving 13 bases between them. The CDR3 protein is CASSDRGGPYEQYF. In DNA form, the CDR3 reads TGTGCCAGCAGTGACAGGGGGGGGCCTTACGAGCAGTACTTC. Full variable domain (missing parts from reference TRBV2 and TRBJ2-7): EPEVTQTPSHQVTQMGQEVILRCVPISNHLYFYWYRQILGQKVEFLVSFYNNEISEKSEIFDDQFSVERPDGSNFTLKIRSTKLEDSAMYFCASSDRGGPYEQYFGPGTRLTVT.

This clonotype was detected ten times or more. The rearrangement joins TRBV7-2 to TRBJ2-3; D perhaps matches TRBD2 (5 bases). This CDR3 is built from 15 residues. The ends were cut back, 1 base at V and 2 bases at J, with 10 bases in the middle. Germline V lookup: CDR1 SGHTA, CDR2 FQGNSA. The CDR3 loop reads CASSLVGLYTDTQYF. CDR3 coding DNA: TGTGCCAGCAGCTTAGTAGGACTTTACACAGATACGCAGTATTTT.

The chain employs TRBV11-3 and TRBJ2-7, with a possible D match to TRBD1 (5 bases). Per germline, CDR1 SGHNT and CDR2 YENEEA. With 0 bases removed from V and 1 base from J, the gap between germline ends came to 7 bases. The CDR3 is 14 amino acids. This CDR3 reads CASSLDAGSYEQYF. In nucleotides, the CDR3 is TGTGCCAGCAGCTTAGATGCAGGGTCCTACGAGCAGTACTTC.

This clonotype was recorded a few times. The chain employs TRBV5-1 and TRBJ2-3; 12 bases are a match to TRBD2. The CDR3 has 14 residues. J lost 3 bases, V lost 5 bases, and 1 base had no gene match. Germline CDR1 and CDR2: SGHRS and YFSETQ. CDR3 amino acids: CASRTSGRTDTQYF. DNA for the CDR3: TGCGCCAGCAGGACTAGCGGGAGAACAGATACGCAGTATTTT.

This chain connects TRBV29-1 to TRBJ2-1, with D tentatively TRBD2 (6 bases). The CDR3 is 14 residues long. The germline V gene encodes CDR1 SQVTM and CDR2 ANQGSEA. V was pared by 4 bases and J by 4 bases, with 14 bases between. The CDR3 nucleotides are TGCAGCGTTGGAGGGCTAGCGTTTTACAATGAGCAGTTCTTC. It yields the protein CSVGGLAFYNEQFF.

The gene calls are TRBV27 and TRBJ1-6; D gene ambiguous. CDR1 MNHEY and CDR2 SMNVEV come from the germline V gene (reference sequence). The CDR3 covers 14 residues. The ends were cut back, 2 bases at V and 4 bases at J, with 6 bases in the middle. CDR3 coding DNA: TGTGCCAGCAGTTTACTCAGTTATAATTCACCCCTCCACTTT. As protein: CASSLLSYNSPLHF.

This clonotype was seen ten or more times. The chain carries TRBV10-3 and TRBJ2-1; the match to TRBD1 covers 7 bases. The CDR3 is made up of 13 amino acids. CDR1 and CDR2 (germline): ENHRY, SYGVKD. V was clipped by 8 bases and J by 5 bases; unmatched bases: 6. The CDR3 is CAIGRQGNNEQFF. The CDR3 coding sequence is TGTGCCATCGGGAGACAGGGTAACAATGAGCAGTTCTTC.

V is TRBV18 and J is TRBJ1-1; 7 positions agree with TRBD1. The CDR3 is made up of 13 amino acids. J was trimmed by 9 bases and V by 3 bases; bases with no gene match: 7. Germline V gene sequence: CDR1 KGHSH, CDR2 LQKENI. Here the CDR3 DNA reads TGTGCCAGCTCACCCGGGGACAGAAGTCAAGCTTTCTTT. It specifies CASSPGDRSQAFF.

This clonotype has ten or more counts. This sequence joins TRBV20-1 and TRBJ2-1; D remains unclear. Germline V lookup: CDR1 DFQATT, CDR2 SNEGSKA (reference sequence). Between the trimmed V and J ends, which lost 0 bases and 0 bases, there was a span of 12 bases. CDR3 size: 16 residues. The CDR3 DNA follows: TGCAGTGCTAGAGACGCGCTAGTGATCTCCTACAATGAGCAGTTCTTC. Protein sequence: CSARDALVISYNEQFF.

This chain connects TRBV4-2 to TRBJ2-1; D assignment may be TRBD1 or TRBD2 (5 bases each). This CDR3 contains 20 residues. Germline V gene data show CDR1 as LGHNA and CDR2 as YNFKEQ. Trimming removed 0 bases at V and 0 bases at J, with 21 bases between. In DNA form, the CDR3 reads TGTGCCAGCAGCCAAGAAAGGGGCGGGCCAGGTCTAAGCTCCTACAATGAGCAGTTCTTC. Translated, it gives CASSQERGGPGLSSYNEQFF.

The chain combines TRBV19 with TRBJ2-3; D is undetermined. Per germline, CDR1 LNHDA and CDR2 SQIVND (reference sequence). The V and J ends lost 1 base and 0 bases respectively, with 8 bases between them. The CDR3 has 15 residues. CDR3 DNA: TGTGCCAGTAGTATAGGGTCGTCTAGCACAGATACGCAGTATTTT. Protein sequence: CASSIGSSSTDTQYF.

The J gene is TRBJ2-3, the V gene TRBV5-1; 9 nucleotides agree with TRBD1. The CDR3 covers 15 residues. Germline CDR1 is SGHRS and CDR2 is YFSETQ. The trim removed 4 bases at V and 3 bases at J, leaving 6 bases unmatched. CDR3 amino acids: CASSLWDRETDTQYF. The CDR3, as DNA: TGCGCCAGCAGCCTTTGGGACAGGGAAACAGATACGCAGTATTTT.

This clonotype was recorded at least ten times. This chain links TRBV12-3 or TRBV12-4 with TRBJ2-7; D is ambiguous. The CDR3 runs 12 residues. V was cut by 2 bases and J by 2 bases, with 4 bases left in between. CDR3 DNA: TGTGCCAGCAGTTTAATGCCCTACGAGCAGTACTTC. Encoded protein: CASSLMPYEQYF.

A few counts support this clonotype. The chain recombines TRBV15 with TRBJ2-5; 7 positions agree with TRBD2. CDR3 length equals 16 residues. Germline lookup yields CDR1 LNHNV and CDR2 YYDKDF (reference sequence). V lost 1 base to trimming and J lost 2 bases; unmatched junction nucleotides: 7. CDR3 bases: TGTGCCACCAGCAGAGGGGGGGGTGTTCTTCAAGAGACCCAGTACTTC. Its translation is CATSRGGGVLQETQYF.

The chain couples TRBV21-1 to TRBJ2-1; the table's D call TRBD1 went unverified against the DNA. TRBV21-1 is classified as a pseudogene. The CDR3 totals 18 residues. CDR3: CASSCQEVRTGPRNEQFF. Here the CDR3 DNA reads TGTGCCAGCAGCTGCCAGGAGGTTAGGACAGGGCCCAGAAATGAGCAGTTCTTC.

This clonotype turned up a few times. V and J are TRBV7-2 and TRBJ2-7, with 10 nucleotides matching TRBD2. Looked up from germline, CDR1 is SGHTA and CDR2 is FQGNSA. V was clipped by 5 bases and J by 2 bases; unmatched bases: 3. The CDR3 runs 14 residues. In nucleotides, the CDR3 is TGTGCCAGCAGCAGGACTAGCGGAGCCTACGAGCAGTACTTC. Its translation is CASSRTSGAYEQYF.